This T cell receptor (beta chain) was obtained from a study of tumor-infiltrating lymphocytes in primary liver carcinoma. Study as a whole: The yield of productive TCRbeta reads per sample was roughly 3.65 to 7.5 million and was similar across tissue types.

In regard to this clonotype: The junction differs from germline at one of its ends, possibly a read error.

Co-extracting RNA and DNA was done with roughly 17-34 mg of unsorted bulk tissue as input. Five discrete regions of every tumor underwent sampling. This CDR3 has 16 amino acids. Germline CDR1 is SGHNT and CDR2 is YENEEA. From approximately 0.5 ug of total RNA, TCR beta-specific cDNA was reverse-transcribed using a constant-region primer. Three nested multiplex PCR rounds, a slightly modified ARM-PCR, produced the libraries for TCR beta. The first two PCR rounds used TRBV1-TRBV30 forward primers with a C-beta reverse primer, 10 cycles each. Using its own MiXCR run on the multiplex PCR reads, TCRdb lists one record per CDR3 protein. The profile covers tens of thousands of distinct CDR3 sequences, with over 55% appearing a single time and about 13% taken by the ten largest.

Sequencing input: liver tumor tissue from sampling region 4. Subset meaning: tumor region T4, right-lateral pole. V is TRBV11-3 and J is TRBJ2-1, with a possible D match to TRBD2 (5 bases). The source is a woman aged 55-75 years with primary liver carcinoma and hepatitis B virus infection. CDR3 nucleotides: TGTGTCAGCAGCCCCCCCGGAGGTTCCAATTACAATGAGCAGCTCTTC. Amino acid sequence: CVSSPPGGSNYNEQLF.